Detailed here is one T cell receptor beta chain. In this sample, this clone turned up a few times. Its antigen target is currently unknown. No much larger clone is present one base from it, and per-base qualities are unavailable. The CDR3 runs 16 residues from the cysteine to the phenylalanine. Only the CDR3 DNA is retained, 48 bases long and in frame from the first base. Taken from the germline V gene, the CDR1 and CDR2 loops are SGHAT and FQNNGV. V is pared back by 3 bases and J by 4 bases, with 15 bases lying between the germline termini. The cohort comprised approximately 700 healthy bone marrow donors. At the time of sampling, all cohort members were nominally healthy, though unrecorded immune exposures were likely present. The donor tested CMV seropositive and was one of the 289 seropositive cohort members. A peripheral blood sample was collected from each donor, and TCR beta sequencing was performed on peripheral blood mononuclear cells. Genomic DNA was extracted from the blood cell samples with the Qiagen DNeasy Blood Extraction Kit.

The sample is drawn from a study of cytomegalovirus exposure and HLA in healthy donors (dated by TCRdb to the late 2010s). About the study as a whole: In an earlier analysis of roughly 500 of the donors, 276 Gb of sequence data and approximately 120 million unique TCR beta sequences from about 179 million T cells were reported. About 5 DR-DQ haplotypes were handled as single units for association and clustering, since linkage in the cohort was strong. An early release covering roughly 600 HLA-typed donors comprised about 320 gigabases of sequencing data and approximately 80 million unique TCR sequences. Among about 390 genotyped donors of the cohort, an average of about 240,000 unique TCR beta nucleotide sequences were sequenced per donor, 15% to 20% of them non-productive. The later analysis used no new phenotypic data to find candidate immune exposures, relying instead on TCR beta sequences and their occurrence across donors. The study profiled the T cell repertoires of some 610 subjects by immunosequencing and related them to cytomegalovirus serostatus. Among the 398 genotyped donors, roughly 80% belonged to the genetic ancestry cluster associated with self-reported Caucasian donors. Along with the roughly 710-subject first cohort, a separate validation cohort of over a hundred different subjects was used. Class I and class II HLA loci were covered by the typing at four-digit resolution. The aim of the study was to test whether cataloging public T cell receptors could identify signatures of past pathogen exposure. An earlier analysis of around 580 of the donors used high-throughput TCR beta sequencing to judge whether each TCR beta V gene segment behaved as functional or pseudogenic. The number of typed donors differed by locus: roughly 629-640 for A, B, C, DRB1 and DQB1; roughly 510 for DQA1; 606 for DPA1; and around 470 for DPB1. All discovery cohort repertoires had been generated using a single sequencing platform. A later genetic analysis used genome-wide SNP genotypes for about three fifths of the roughly 700 donors, treating that subset as a discovery cohort. Donor age, sex, ethnicity and CMV serostatus were compiled together with the repertoire data. To predict cytomegalovirus infection status, the study combined high-throughput TCR immunosequencing, statistical association of individual TCRs with disease status, and machine learning. In a later analysis, previously published TCR beta repertoires from 666 donors were re-analyzed and high-resolution HLA genotyping was added so that TCR occurrence patterns could be studied.

Receptors were amplified or captured by the immunoSEQ multiplex PCR assay. A mixture of 60 forward primers for TCR Vbeta segments and 13 reverse primers for TCR Jbeta segments was used in the multiplex PCR. The CDR3 region of rearranged TCR beta genes was amplified from genomic DNA with a multiplex PCR assay. On the Illumina HiSeq System, the amplified TCR beta libraries were sequenced as 87-base-pair reads. Per the authors' processing: A later analysis tallied 75 million to 95 million unique TCR beta chains across the 666 repertoires, and approximately 11 million of those chains were shared by two or more donors. Raw reads were error-corrected and collapsed into unique sequences with a nearest-neighbor algorithm that merged closely related sequences to remove PCR and sequencing errors. To assign V, D and J gene segments, CDR3 sequences were aligned to IMGT reference sequences. For a sequence to be retained, a match of at least six nucleotides was required to both a V gene segment and a J gene segment. A rearrangement counted as productive if the CDR3 had no stop codons and remained in frame with V and J, and every other rearrangement counted as non-productive. CDR3 was defined according to IMGT convention as the region running from the second conserved V-encoded cysteine to the conserved J-encoded phenylalanine. In an earlier analysis of around 570 of the donors, sequences lacking an unambiguous match to a single V gene segment were excluded. In an earlier analysis of almost 600 of the donors, a V segment was called functional when productive rearrangements were above 56.7%, and segregating when the standard deviation between donors exceeded 5%. A statistical classification framework was built for diagnosing cytomegalovirus status from the catalog of TCR beta chain sequences. V and J gene assignment, in a later analysis, came from comparing TCR nucleotide sequences with IMGT/GENE-DB human TR gene sequences. Using the TCRdist pipeline, a later analysis assigned CDR3 sequences along with most-parsimonious VDJ recombination scenarios. A later analysis defined each TCR beta chain by its CDR3 amino acid sequence plus V-gene family, and excluded reads lacking a unique V-gene family. A later analysis removed 550 to 700 highly shared, low-generation-probability nucleotide sequences to deal with suspected cross-contamination and a sequencing artifact. For each public chain, a later analysis derived a clonal expansion index from normalized ranks of inferred template counts within each repertoire. A later analysis computed generation probabilities with a VDJ recombination model fitted to out-of-frame rearrangements, and checked the results against IGoR. In a later analysis, hypergeometric tests were used to score TCR-TCR, TCR-HLA and TCR-CMV co-occurrence, with a repertoire-size bias correction applied to TCR pairs. A later analysis estimated false discovery rates by permuting HLA or CMV assignments 20 times. A later analysis grouped co-occurring TCRs with DBSCAN, adding TCRdist sequence similarity when clustering within HLA-allele-positive subsets. Co-occurrence clustering excluded repertoires with fewer than 30,000 or more than 120,000 public chains, plus five with anomalous nucleotide sharing. This immuneACCESS table, as held by TCRdb, lists in-frame sequences with V and J called but not all clones. Of the missing ones, under half trace to an unresolved V gene in checked studies; the others have no known cause. V, J and clone size reflect that table, while D and trimming were determined from the DNA. Counted in this sample were about 120,000 clones; approximately 78% of them appeared once. About 7.8% of the sample comes from the top ten.

Overall study outcomes, separate from this receptor: In vitro tests confirmed that a few of the cytomegalovirus-associated TCR beta chains recognize cytomegalovirus antigens. According to a later genetic analysis, donors in an Asian-associated ancestry cluster had fewer N-insertions in productive TCRs than the approximately 700-donor mean. In the study, 150 to 200 TCR beta chains were listed as associated with cytomegalovirus. Linkage disequilibrium might explain the correlated functional status among segregating V segments, but an unknown experimental factor could not be ruled out. A later analysis associated about 18,000 TCR beta sequences with specific HLA alleles at a false discovery rate of 0.05. Only TCR beta chains were sequenced in this cohort, and the absence of alpha or paired-chain data limited detectable features. In a later analysis, HLA-associated TCR beta chains showed more clonal expansion and lower generation probabilities than non-associated chains that were equally common. A further reported finding was that TCR beta sequences accurately predicted the HLA-A and HLA-B alleles for most subjects in the first cohort. A later analysis reported that several top co-occurrence clusters appeared linked to parvovirus B19, influenza, CMV and Epstein-Barr virus. A later genetic analysis associated a missense DCLRE1C variant with V-gene and J-gene trimming of TCR beta chains, and an independent cohort replicated the association. The earlier analysis of approximately 560 of the donors excluded 15 to 20 rarely observed V segments, including chromosome 9 orphons, because counts were too low. A cluster of highly shared sequence variants was judged likely to represent a technical artifact of the sequencing pipeline. Because HLA typing was unavailable for some donors at each locus, only the typed subset was used in association tests. According to a later analysis, most CMV-associated TCR beta chains appeared to be HLA-restricted, and the HLA associations seemed to be driven largely by CMV exposure. Cytomegalovirus status was reported to be diagnosed by the classifier with high specificity and sensitivity in both the original and validation cohorts. Sequencing depth was assumed to be roughly uniform across donors in the presence/absence analyses, though that assumption may not hold. For the cohort, immune exposure information was limited to CMV serostatus. The authors suggested that the approach could potentially be extended to other disease states and immunological phenotypes. An earlier analysis of approximately 590 of the donors showed that most TCR beta V segments appeared in productive rearrangements either about 90% or about 30% of the time, which broadly matched IMGT annotations. Because the 87-base-pair reads could not distinguish some IMGT-functional V segments, including TRBV6-2 and TRBV6-3, those segments were excluded. A later analysis found that TCR association rates varied across HLA loci, with DRB1 alleles showing the most associated TCRs and HLA-C alleles the fewest. When HLA alleles, especially DR and DQ, strongly co-occurred, TCR associations were difficult to assign to individual alleles. Most TCR sequences were observed very rarely across donors, whereas some public TCRs were present in many individuals.

The rearranged segments are TRBV11-2 and TRBJ2-2; 7 matching bases give a weak D call of TRBD2. The receptor was isolated from a woman between 40 and 55 years old in good health and CMV-seropositive. Sequencing was carried out using PBMCs. The DNA sequence follows: TGTGCCAGCAGCTTTGGGGGGGCAGGCCCCACCGGGGAGCTGTTTTTT. Protein translation: CASSFGGAGPTGELFF.